The sequence of this T cell receptor beta chain was determined in a study of blood T cell repertoires in COVID-19. Authors' processing steps: Nucleated cell number was recorded as an estimate derived from reference gene primer amplification. The table came from immunoSEQ multiplex PCR; TCRdb's copy has only in-frame clones and leaves some out. V and J calls and clone size are those listed in that table; D and trimming were worked out from the DNA. The sample lists over 150,000 clones; 86% were seen once. This CDR3 contains 16 residues. The junction had 8 bases not matched to a gene; V was cut back by 1 base and J by 5 bases. Germline V gene sequence: CDR1 KGHDR, CDR2 SFDVKD. This clone was observed a single time.

The rearrangement uses TRBV24-1 and TRBJ2-5; 8 nucleotides align to TRBD1. This TCR came from a man between 50 and 59 years old with active or convalescent COVID-19. Source material: peripheral blood. The CDR3 protein is CATSDFGQGARETQYF. CDR3 coding DNA: TGTGCCACCAGTGATTTTGGCCAGGGGGCGCGGGAGACCCAGTACTTC.